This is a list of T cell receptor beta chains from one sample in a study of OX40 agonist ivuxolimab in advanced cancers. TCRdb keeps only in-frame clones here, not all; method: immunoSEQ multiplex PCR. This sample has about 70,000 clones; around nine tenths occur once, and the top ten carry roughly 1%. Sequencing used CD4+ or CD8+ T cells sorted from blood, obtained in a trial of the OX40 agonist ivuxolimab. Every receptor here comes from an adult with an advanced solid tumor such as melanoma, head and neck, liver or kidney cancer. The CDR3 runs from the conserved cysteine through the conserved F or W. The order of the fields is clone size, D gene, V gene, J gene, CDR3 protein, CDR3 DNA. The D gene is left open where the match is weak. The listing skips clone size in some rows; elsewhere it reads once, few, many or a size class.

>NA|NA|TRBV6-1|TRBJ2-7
CASNEEGEQYF
TGTGCCAGCAACGAGGAGGGCGAGCAGTACTTC
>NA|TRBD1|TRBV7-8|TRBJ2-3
CASSFRTGSTDTQYF
TGTGCCAGCAGCTTTCGGACAGGTAGCACAGATACGCAGTATTTT
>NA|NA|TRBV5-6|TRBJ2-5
CASSLDRVGTQYF
TGTGCCAGCAGCTTGGACAGGGTGGGGACCCAGTACTTC
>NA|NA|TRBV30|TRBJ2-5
CAWSVRFQETQYF
TGTGCCTGGAGTGTGAGGTTTCAAGAGACCCAGTACTTC
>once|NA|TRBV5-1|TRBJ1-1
CASSLGRNTEAFF
TGCGCCAGCAGCTTAGGACGAAACACTGAAGCTTTCTTT
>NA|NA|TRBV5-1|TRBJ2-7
CASSSGGGYEQYF
TGCGCCAGCAGCTCCGGTGGGGGCTACGAGCAGTACTTC
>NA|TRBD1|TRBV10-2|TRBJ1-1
CASSESTRRRGRGSTEAFF
TGCGCCAGCAGTGAGTCCACCCGTCGCAGGGGGCGTGGAAGCACTGAAGCTTTCTTT
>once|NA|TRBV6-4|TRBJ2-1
CASSELPQGRNEQFF
TGTGCCAGCAGTGAACTTCCCCAGGGTCGGAATGAGCAGTTCTTC
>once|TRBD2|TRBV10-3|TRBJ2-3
CAIAGDTDTQYF
TGTGCCATCGCGGGGGACACAGATACGCAGTATTTT
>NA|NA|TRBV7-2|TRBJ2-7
CASSEGWGPTYEQYF
TGTGCCAGCAGCGAAGGGTGGGGACCAACCTACGAGCAGTACTTC
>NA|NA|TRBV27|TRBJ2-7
CASSLSKSGLRYEQYF
TGTGCCAGCAGTTTAAGTAAGTCAGGGCTCAGATACGAGCAGTACTTC
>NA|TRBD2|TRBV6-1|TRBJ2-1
CASRASGGASIEQFF
TGTGCCAGCAGAGCTAGCGGGGGGGCCTCCATTGAGCAGTTCTTC
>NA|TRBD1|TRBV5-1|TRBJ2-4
CASSTTTGVKNIQYF
TGCGCCAGCAGCACCACCACAGGGGTCAAAAACATTCAGTACTTC
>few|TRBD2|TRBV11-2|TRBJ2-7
CASSSLSGTSYEQYF
TGTGCCAGCAGCTCCCTTAGCGGGACTAGCTACGAGCAGTACTTC
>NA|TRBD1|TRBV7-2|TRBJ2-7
CASSLVPGGSYEQYF
TGTGCCAGCAGCTTAGTTCCAGGGGGAAGTTACGAGCAGTACTTC
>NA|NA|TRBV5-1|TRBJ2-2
CASSLVLGTGELFF
TGCGCCAGCAGCTTGGTGTTGGGGACCGGGGAGCTGTTTTTT
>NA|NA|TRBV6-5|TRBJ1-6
CASSPDDRPNSPLHF
TGTGCCAGCAGCCCTGACGACAGACCTAATTCACCCCTCCACTTT
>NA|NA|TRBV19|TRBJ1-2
CASRVLGTESGYTF
TGTGCCAGTAGGGTCCTAGGGACGGAGTCGGGCTACACCTTC
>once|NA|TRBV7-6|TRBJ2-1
CASSLASLAGADYNEQFF
TGTGCCAGCAGCTTAGCTTCACTAGCAGGGGCAGACTACAATGAGCAGTTCTTC
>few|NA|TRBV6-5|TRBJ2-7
CASSYLIVNEQYF
TGTGCCAGCAGTTACTTGATTGTCAACGAGCAGTACTTC
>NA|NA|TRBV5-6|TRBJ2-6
CASSWDKGPSGANVLTF
TGTGCCAGCAGCTGGGATAAGGGCCCCTCTGGGGCCAACGTCCTGACTTTC
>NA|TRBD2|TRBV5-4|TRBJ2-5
CASSAGTRSNQETQYF
TGTGCCAGCAGCGCCGGGACTAGATCAAACCAAGAGACCCAGTACTTC
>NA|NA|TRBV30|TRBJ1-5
CAWNAGGNQPQHF
TGTGCCTGGAATGCAGGGGGCAATCAGCCCCAGCATTTT
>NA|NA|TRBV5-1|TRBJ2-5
CASSSDTVETQYF
TGCGCCAGCAGCTCGGACACCGTGGAGACCCAGTACTTC
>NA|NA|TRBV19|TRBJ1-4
CASSFGSGGRNEKLFF
TGTGCCAGTAGCTTTGGCTCGGGAGGGCGTAATGAAAAACTGTTTTTT
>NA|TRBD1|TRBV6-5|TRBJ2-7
CASSYRGQGAYEQYF
TGTGCCAGCAGTTACAGGGGACAGGGGGCCTACGAGCAGTACTTC
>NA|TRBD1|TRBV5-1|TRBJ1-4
CASSLDTGGGEKLFF
TGCGCCAGCAGTTTGGATACAGGGGGTGGTGAAAAACTGTTTTTT
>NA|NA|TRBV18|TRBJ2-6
CASSPQPGSGANVLTF
TGTGCCAGCTCACCCCAACCAGGGTCTGGGGCCAACGTCCTGACTTTC
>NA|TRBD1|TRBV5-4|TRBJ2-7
CASRPQGMGEQYF
TGTGCCAGCAGACCACAGGGGATGGGAGAGCAGTACTTC
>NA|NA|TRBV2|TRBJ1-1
CASSVGDMNTEAFF
TGTGCCAGCAGTGTGGGGGATATGAACACTGAAGCTTTCTTT
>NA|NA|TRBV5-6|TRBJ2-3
CASSPHSTDTQYF
TGTGCCAGCTCCCCCCACTCCACAGATACGCAGTATTTT
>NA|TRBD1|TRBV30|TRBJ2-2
CAWTRRTGRDTGELFF
TGTGCCTGGACCCGAAGGACAGGGCGGGACACCGGGGAGCTGTTTTTT
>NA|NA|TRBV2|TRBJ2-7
CASVWIRSSYEQYF
TGTGCCAGCGTGTGGATCCGTAGCTCCTACGAGCAGTACTTC
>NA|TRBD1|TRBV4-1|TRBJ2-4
CASSQVSGQGAPLGIQYF
TGCGCCAGCAGCCAAGTTTCCGGACAGGGGGCCCCCTTAGGCATTCAGTACTTC
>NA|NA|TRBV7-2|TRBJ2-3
CASRFSGGTETDTQYF
TGTGCCAGCAGGTTCTCCGGCGGGACAGAAACAGATACGCAGTATTTT